This TCR beta chain was retrieved from a study of CD8 T cells in ankylosing spondylitis. In making TCR beta libraries, quantitative 5'-RACE with molecular barcodes was used. TCRdb re-called the 5' RACE reads through MiXCR, storing one row per CDR3 protein. The table includes about 320,000 distinct CDR3 sequences, roughly 12% detected once. V trimming: 4 bases; J trimming: 8 bases; junction bases outside the gene matches: 8. This CDR3 comprises 14 residues. The germline V gene encodes CDR1 DFQATT and CDR2 SNEGSKA (reference sequence). Study-wide results and caveats: Characteristic, it appeared, of ankylosing spondylitis blood was a TCR beta motif of roughly eight highly homologous variants. The study looked at matched synovial fluid samples from ankylosing spondylitis patients. Disease-linked clones were reported to be significantly enriched there. A number of the motif variants had already been described in reactive arthritis synovial fluid and blood.

This clonotype was detected a few times. Its antigen is not known. The sequencing sample was made of blood, either unsorted or a sorted T cell fraction (not recorded which). This receptor was identified in a female donor with ankylosing spondylitis or in good health (not recorded which). The chain couples TRBV20-1 to TRBJ1-2; 12 bases fit TRBD1. CDR3 sequence (DNA): TGCAGTGCTATACCGGGACAGGGGGCGCGAGGCTACACCTTC. Translation: CSAIPGQGARGYTF.